This T cell receptor (beta chain) was found in a study of CD8 T cells in Susac syndrome. Overall study findings and caveats: It was acknowledged in the study that its TCR sequencing and HLA analysis involved a relatively small number of individuals.

V was clipped by 0 bases and J by 5 bases, with 11 bases between them. The CDR3 totals 13 residues. Germline-derived CDR1 and CDR2 are GTSNPN and SVGIG (reference sequence). cDNA came from around 0.5 to 1 ug RNA primed by random hexamers. Amplification of TCR beta CDR3 used immunoSEQ multiplex PCR across 54 Vbeta and 13 Jbeta. One entry per CDR3 protein results from TCRdb running MiXCR on the immunoSEQ multiplex PCR reads. The sample yields some 300,000 distinct CDR3 sequences, about 85% seen once. Remarks on this clonotype: Its antigen is unidentified.

CD8+ and CD4+ T cells from blood underwent TCR beta sequencing, which was carried out in a high-throughput format. Patients with stable or active relapsing-remitting disease, all of them treatment-naive, made up the multiple sclerosis controls. The sequence was collected from a human donor with multiple sclerosis. The V call is TRBV30, the J call TRBJ2-7; no clear D gene. Sequences were obtained from CD8+ T cells from PBMCs. CDR3 sequence: CAWSVPVIHEQYF. For the CDR3, the DNA is TGTGCCTGGAGTGTACCTGTAATCCACGAGCAGTACTTC.